This T cell receptor beta chain was found in a study of T cells in Graves' hyperthyroidism and ophthalmopathy. Study-wide points: Ophthalmopathy, as predicted by the model, came a median around 7 months after the prediction.

Germline values: CDR1 MNHEY, CDR2 SMNVEV (reference sequence). Trimming removed 3 bases from V and 2 bases from J, with 11 bases in between. This CDR3 is built from 15 residues. Researchers amplified the TCR beta CDR3 regions from RNA transcripts. First-round RT-PCR targeting the TCR CDR3 was performed with the HTBI primer set. TCRdb re-called the multiplex PCR reads through MiXCR, storing one row per CDR3 protein. The data contain approximately 360,000 distinct CDR3 sequences, roughly 14% of them seen just once; the ten biggest clones take up 28%. Comment on this clonotype: The antigen is unknown.

The sequencing input was blood. This chain links TRBV27 with TRBJ1-5; possibly TRBD1 for D (5 bases). This sequence originates from a woman between 18 and 29 years old with Graves' hyperthyroidism that later progressed to Graves' ophthalmopathy. Here the CDR3 DNA reads TGTGCCAGCAGTTTTCGGGGCACGGGCAATCAGCCCCAGCATTTT. Protein sequence: CASSFRGTGNQPQHF.